The 24 T cell receptor beta chains below come from one sample, sequenced in a study of breast tumors, draining lymph nodes, adjacent tissues. The lymph nodes were axillary draining lymph nodes from breast cancer patients. TCRdb analysed the multiplex PCR reads with MiXCR anew, one entry per CDR3 protein. The table lists approximately 100,000 distinct CDR3 sequences, around 20% of them singletons. The sample comprised axillary lymph node tissue. These TCRs come from a female donor with breast cancer. Some clones in this sample may be carry-over from other donors' samples.

This clonotype was seen repeatedly, ten times or more. The J gene is TRBJ2-1, the V gene TRBV6-5; possible D gene TRBD2, 5 bases. V was clipped by 0 bases and J by 9 bases, with 9 bases between them. The CDR3 consists of 13 residues. CDR1 is MNHEY, CDR2 SVGAGI, per germline. The DNA for the CDR3 is TGTGCCAGCAGTTACTCGACTCGGGGTGAGCAGTTCTTC. Its protein product is CASSYSTRGEQFF.

Details on this clonotype: Being one base from a much bigger clone, this may be a read error. This rearrangement joins TRBV28 to TRBJ2-5, with D perhaps given as TRBD1 or TRBD2 (5 bases each). This CDR3 is 14 amino acids long. Germline V gene lookup returns CDR1 MDHEN and CDR2 SYDVKM. Trimming left V 5 bases short and J 9 bases short, with 19 bases between. In nucleotides, the CDR3 is TGTGCCAGCAGTCGAACCGGGACGGGCGAGGCCCAGTACTTC. This gives the protein CASSRTGTGEAQYF.

This clonotype was picked up many times. J is TRBJ2-7 and V is TRBV10-3; D is possibly TRBD1 or TRBD2 (5 bases each). CDR1 and CDR2 (germline): ENHRY, SYGVKD. The CDR3 sequence is 14 residues long. Trimming shortened V by 10 bases and J by 0 bases, and 16 bases separated the two germline ends. CDR3 region: CATLDTGNSYEQYF. CDR3 sequence (DNA): TGTGCCACCTTGGACACCGGGAACTCCTACGAGCAGTACTTC.

This clonotype was observed a single time. A read error is possible here, since a much larger clone lies one base away. J is TRBJ1-5 and V is TRBV7-3; possibly TRBD1 for D (6 bases). V was trimmed by 5 bases and J by 0 bases, leaving 17 bases between them. The CDR3 runs 17 residues. Germline lookup yields CDR1 SGHTA and CDR2 FQGTGA. CDR3 nucleotide sequence: TGTGCCAGCAGCCAAGTTGGGGGGCCTCGTAGCAATCAGCCCCAGCATTTT. Translating gives CASSQVGGPRSNQPQHF.

This clonotype showed up many times. The rearrangement links TRBV25-1 to TRBJ2-3; 7 bases line up with TRBD2. CDR3 length: 14 residues. CDR1 is MGHDK and CDR2 is SYGVNS in the germline V gene. The J segment lost 5 bases and the V segment lost 5 bases, leaving 7 bases of the junction unmatched. In DNA, the CDR3 is TGTGCCAGCAGTCCCGGACTAGAGCTAGATACGCAGTATTTT. Translating gives CASSPGLELDTQYF.

The sample holds many counts of this clonotype. The CDR3 reads CAWSPSRGGFGYTF. The DNA of the CDR3 is TGTGCCTGGAGTCCGTCGAGGGGAGGGTTTGGCTACACCTTC. This chain links TRBV30 with TRBJ1-2, with D maybe TRBD1 (5 bases). Germline CDR1 reads GTSNPN; CDR2 reads SVGIG (reference sequence). Trimming left V 2 bases short and J 7 bases short, with 17 bases between. The CDR3 has 14 residues.

This clonotype came up many times. The CDR3 is CASRDRGRGNYGYTF. Written as DNA, the CDR3 is TGTGCCAGTCGGGACAGGGGACGGGGAAACTATGGCTACACCTTC. This sequence joins TRBV19 and TRBJ1-2; 10 bases line up with TRBD1. Germline-derived CDR1 and CDR2 are LNHDA and SQIVND (reference sequence). This CDR3 contains 15 residues. Trimming at V came to 8 bases and at J to 2 bases, leaving 8 bases not matched to a gene.

This clonotype was counted between two and nine times. This rearrangement joins TRBV6-1 to TRBJ2-1; 7 positions agree with TRBD1. This CDR3 comprises 15 residues. The germline gives CDR1 MNHNS, CDR2 SASEGT. V was pared by 4 bases and J by 5 bases, with 8 bases of the junction left unmatched. The CDR3 DNA is TGTGCCAGCAGTGGTCCCGGGACAGTCAACAATGAGCAGTTCTTC. This codes for CASSGPGTVNNEQFF.

On this clonotype itself: One end of the junction does not line up with germline, which may come from a read error. The gene calls are TRBV11-2 and TRBJ1-1, with no clear D. The CDR3 has 15 amino acids. Germline lookup yields CDR1 SGHAT and CDR2 FQNNGV. The CDR3 coding sequence is TGTGCCAGCAGTTTAGACGACGGATCCTACACTGAAGCTTTCTTT. Its protein is CASSLDDGSYTEAFF.

There are many counts of this clonotype. The gene calls are TRBV30 and TRBJ2-2, with TRBD2 as a possible D gene (6 bases). Germline V gives CDR1 GTSNPN, CDR2 SVGIG (reference sequence). The CDR3 consists of 13 residues. V was shortened by 4 bases and J by 1 base, with 7 bases between the two germline ends. CDR3 sequence: CAWMGGNTGELFF. CDR3 coding DNA: TGTGCCTGGATGGGGGGGAACACCGGGGAGCTGTTTTTT.

This clonotype showed up many times. The chain links TRBV24-1 to TRBJ2-1; 13 nucleotides line up with TRBD2. The CDR3 runs to 16 residues. Trimming cost V 4 bases and J 6 bases; bases outside gene matches: 5. Germline values: CDR1 KGHDR, CDR2 SFDVKD. The CDR3 DNA is TGTGCCACCAGTGAGCCTACTAGCGGGAGGGCCAATGAGCAGTTCTTC. Translated, it gives CATSEPTSGRANEQFF.

Of note for this clonotype: Given a much more abundant clone one base away, this may be a read error. The gene calls are TRBV3-1 and TRBJ1-3; D is unresolved. CDR1 LGHDT and CDR2 YNNKEL come from the germline V gene (reference sequence). This CDR3 is 14 amino acids long. This CDR3 reads CASSQGWPGNTIHF. CDR3 in DNA: TGTGCCAGCAGCCAAGGTTGGCCTGGAAACACCATACATTTT.

This clonotype was observed at least ten times. The chain uses TRBV10-3 and TRBJ1-6, with TRBD1 matching over 8 bases. V dropped 2 bases and J dropped 6; count of bases not matched to a gene: 12. The CDR3 consists of 18 residues. Germline V gene data show CDR1 as ENHRY and CDR2 as SYGVKD. CDR3 loop: CAISEPPTGTGGNSPLHF. For the CDR3, the DNA is TGTGCCATCAGTGAGCCCCCCACCGGGACAGGCGGTAATTCACCCCTCCACTTT.

The chain carries TRBV20-1 and TRBJ1-1; 8 bases align to TRBD1. Germline V CDR1 and CDR2: DFQATT, SNEGSKA (reference sequence). This CDR3 comprises 15 residues. V was pared by 1 base and J by 0 bases, with 4 bases of the junction left unmatched. The CDR3 sequence is CSARGWTGLNTEAFF. The CDR3 coding sequence is TGCAGTGCTAGAGGATGGACAGGGTTGAACACTGAAGCTTTCTTT.

This clonotype was recorded many times. The V call is TRBV20-1, the J call TRBJ2-7; TRBD1 matches at 9 bases. The CDR3 spans 14 residues. Germline V lookup: CDR1 DFQATT, CDR2 SNEGSKA (reference sequence). V lost 0 bases to trimming and J lost 3 bases; unmatched junction nucleotides: 3. DNA of the CDR3: TGCAGTGCTAGAGATGGGGGACAGGGCTACGAGCAGTACTTC. Its protein product is CSARDGGQGYEQYF.

The chain recombines TRBV28 with TRBJ2-7; D is perhaps TRBD1 (6 bases). Per germline, CDR1 MDHEN and CDR2 SYDVKM. The CDR3 length is 16 residues. Deletions cut 3 bases from V and 3 bases from J, with 18 bases between. For the CDR3, the DNA is TGTGCCAGCAGTTTCGGTACAGGGACGTCCAACTACGAGCAGTACTTC. The encoded protein is CASSFGTGTSNYEQYF.

A few counts support this clonotype. The chain is built from TRBV20-1 and TRBJ1-1; D is perhaps TRBD1 (5 bases). This CDR3 is 13 amino acids long. V was cut by 3 bases and J by 1 base, with 9 bases left in between. Germline V gene data show CDR1 as DFQATT and CDR2 as SNEGSKA (reference sequence). Written as DNA, the CDR3 is TGCAGTGCTAGGGGACTTGAGAACACTGAAGCTTTCTTT. Amino acid sequence: CSARGLENTEAFF.

In this sample, this clonotype turned up many times. The chain recombines TRBV29-1 with TRBJ2-3; a weak D match, TRBD2 (6 bases). CDR1 is SQVTM and CDR2 is ANQGSEA in the germline V gene. The CDR3 length is 14 residues. Trimming pared 3 bases from V and 1 base from J, leaving 11 bases between. In nucleotides, the CDR3 is TGCAGCGTTGAGGTGCCGGGGGGCACAGATACGCAGTATTTT. Translated: CSVEVPGGTDTQYF.

This clonotype was seen a single time. Being one base from a much bigger clone, this may be a read error. V is TRBV7-8 and J is TRBJ1-2; 7 positions match TRBD1. The CDR3 contains 13 residues. Germline CDR1 reads SGHVS; CDR2 reads FQNEAQ. V shed 7 bases, J shed 8 bases, and the junction held 10 bases outside the gene matches. The CDR3 region has the DNA TGTGCCAGCACCCCAGGGGGGGTCCGGGGCTACACCTTC. Translated, it gives CASTPGGVRGYTF.

Ten or more counts support this clonotype. The chain carries TRBV14 and TRBJ1-2; D is possibly TRBD1 (6 bases). The CDR3 has 13 amino acids. CDR1 and CDR2 (germline): SGHDN, FVKESK. With 5 bases removed from V and 4 bases from J, the gap between germline ends came to 11 bases. For the CDR3, the DNA is TGTGCCAGCAGCAACGACAGGCGCTATGGCTACACCTTC. This encodes CASSNDRRYGYTF.

This clonotype was observed a handful of times. A single base separates this from a much larger clone, so it may be a read error. The chain links TRBV24-1 to TRBJ1-2; 9 nucleotides line up with TRBD1. Germline CDR1 reads KGHDR; CDR2 reads SFDVKD. This CDR3 region has 16 residues. V lost 9 bases and J lost 3; bases outside the gene matches: 13. The CDR3 loop is CATETTGGAGDYGYTF. The CDR3 DNA reads as TGTGCCACCGAAACCACAGGGGGCGCTGGGGACTATGGCTACACCTTC.

This rearrangement joins TRBV10-3 to TRBJ2-2, with TRBD2 matching over 8 bases. CDR3 size: 13 residues. Germline trimming cut 8 bases from V and 1 base from J; bases unmatched to any gene: 0. Germline lookup yields CDR1 ENHRY and CDR2 SYGVKD. The chain's CDR3 is CAIGTRNTGELFF. DNA of the CDR3: TGTGCCATCGGGACTAGGAACACCGGGGAGCTGTTTTTT.

This clonotype was observed many times. The J gene is TRBJ2-1, the V gene TRBV7-9; TRBD2 aligns across 13 bases. J was trimmed by 6 bases and V by 5 bases; bases with no gene match: 4. The germline CDR1 and CDR2 sequences are SEHNR and FQNEAQ (reference sequence). CDR3 length: 15 amino acids. In DNA form, the CDR3 reads TGTGCCAGCAGCGCTACTAGCGGGGGGGGCAATGAGCAGTTCTTC. Protein product: CASSATSGGGNEQFF.

This clonotype was detected many times. The rearrangement links TRBV11-2 to TRBJ1-3; 7 bases match TRBD1. V shed 5 bases and J 4 bases; nucleotides not matched to a gene: 23. The CDR3 consists of 20 residues. CDR1 and CDR2 from the germline V gene are SGHAT and FQNNGV. The CDR3 DNA follows: TGTGCCAGCAGCCCCCGGACAGGCATCTTTCAAAGGATCCTGGGAAACACCATATATTTT. As protein: CASSPRTGIFQRILGNTIYF.